This passage covers 10 T cell receptor beta chains from one sample sequenced in a study of blood T cell repertoires in COVID-19 (dated by TCRdb to the early 2020s). Library preparation used the immunoSEQ multiplex PCR assay. Entries here come from immuneACCESS through TCRdb and include only in-frame sequences with V and J called. Some clones fail to appear in such tables; in the studies checked, an unresolved V gene covers under half of the shortfall, and the cause of the remainder is unknown. Within this sample are around 260,000 clones, with around 87% of them counted one time only. Of the sample, less than 1.6% falls within the top ten clones. The sample consisted of peripheral blood. Receptors originate from a woman between 35 and 50 years old who had recovered from COVID-19.

The CDR3 DNA follows: TGCGCCAGCAGCCCAGGACAGGGGTCACTGGGCTACACCTTC. As protein: CASSPGQGSLGYTF. The chain combines TRBV5-1 with TRBJ1-2; TRBD1 matches 9 bases. Germline V CDR1 and CDR2: SGHRS, YFSETQ. V shed 4 bases, J shed 8 bases, and the junction held 9 bases outside the gene matches. The CDR3 has 14 amino acids.

This chain uses TRBV5-1 with TRBJ1-2; perhaps TRBD1 as D (5 bases). Between the trimmed V and J ends, which lost 3 bases and 8 bases, there was a span of 14 bases. This CDR3 spans 13 amino acids. The germline CDR1 and CDR2 sequences are SGHRS and YFSETQ. CDR3 sequence reads: CASSSTGVRGYTF. In nucleotides, the CDR3 is TGCGCCAGCAGCTCCACGGGGGTACGCGGCTACACCTTC.

The chain has TRBV6-5 and TRBJ2-7; 7 bases match TRBD2. The V segment lost 6 bases and the J segment 2 bases; nucleotides outside the gene matches: 4. In germline, CDR1 is MNHEY, CDR2 SVGAGI. The CDR3 covers 13 residues. The CDR3 loop reads CASRGGMTYEQYF. The CDR3 DNA sequence: TGTGCCAGCAGGGGAGGGATGACCTACGAGCAGTACTTC.

The DNA for the CDR3 is TGCGCCAGCAGCTCTCGACAGGGGAAGGGCAATCAGCCCCAGCATTTT. It specifies CASSSRQGKGNQPQHF. V and J are TRBV4-1 and TRBJ1-5; TRBD1 agrees at 8 bases. The CDR3 loop spans 16 amino acids. V gave up 5 bases and J gave up 2 bases; unmatched junction bases: 8. Looked up from germline, CDR1 is MGHRA and CDR2 is YSYEKL.

The J gene is TRBJ2-3, the V gene TRBV6-5, with 10 bases that match TRBD1. After removal of 6 bases from V and 7 bases from J, the junction contained 10 bases not matched to a gene. The CDR3 contains 15 residues. Germline CDR1 reads MNHEY; CDR2 reads SVGAGI. CDR3 DNA: TGTGCCAGCAGGATCCGGGACAGGGGTGTGTATACGCAGTATTTT. Translated, it gives CASRIRDRGVYTQYF.

The chain carries TRBV19 and TRBJ2-5; D is undetermined. Trimming stripped 3 bases from V and 4 bases from J, with 12 bases between. This CDR3 contains 14 residues. The germline V gene has CDR1 LNHDA and CDR2 SQIVND (reference sequence). The CDR3 bases are TGTGCCAGTAGTATCGCCAGCGTGGGAGAGACCCAGTACTTC. Encoded protein: CASSIASVGETQYF.

This rearrangement joins TRBV13 to TRBJ1-2, with a possible D match to TRBD1 (5 bases). CDR1 and CDR2 from the germline V gene are PRHDT and FYEKMQ (reference sequence). The V end lost 1 base, the J end lost 5 bases, and 20 bases lay between the germline ends. This CDR3 contains 17 residues. CDR3 in DNA: TGTGCCAGCAGCTTAGCGGTGGTCAGAGCTCGACAGTATGGCTACACCTTC. It yields the protein CASSLAVVRARQYGYTF.

The chain couples TRBV7-2 to TRBJ2-3; weak D call: TRBD2 (5 bases). CDR1 is SGHTA, CDR2 FQGNSA, per germline. The CDR3 has 15 residues. V gave up 7 bases and J gave up 2 bases, with 16 bases separating them. CDR3 region: CASNSRFGVTDTQYF. Written as DNA, the CDR3 is TGTGCCAGCAATTCGCGTTTCGGGGTCACAGATACGCAGTATTTT.

The gene calls are TRBV28 and TRBJ2-3; no clear D. The CDR3 is 15 residues long. CDR1 is MDHEN, CDR2 SYDVKM, per germline. V shed 6 bases and J shed 1 base, with 14 bases lying between them. CDR3 loop: CASSRILGGTDTQYF. CDR3 in DNA: TGTGCCAGCAGCAGAATACTCGGAGGCACAGATACGCAGTATTTT.

This clone was counted between two and nine times. The V call is TRBV11-2, the J call TRBJ1-1, with no clear D. Germline loops: CDR1 SGHAT, CDR2 FQNNGV. The CDR3 has 13 amino acids. The V and J ends lost 2 bases and 1 base respectively, with 5 bases between them. This chain's CDR3 is CASSLFQNTEAFF. In nucleotides, the CDR3 is TGTGCCAGCAGCTTATTCCAGAACACTGAAGCTTTCTTT.